This T cell receptor (beta chain) was profiled in a study of CXCR3-negative and CXCR3-positive naive CD8 T cells. Study in general: Roughly 1.5 +/- 0.3 million TRB reads came from each library, giving 110 million to 150 million in total. Findings and caveats of the study: TRBV-TRBJ usage matched between naive CXCR3-negative and CXCR3-positive cells but not between memory cells. For memory CD8+ cells diversity was much lower, but both naive subsets had comparably high diversity.

The length of the CDR3 is 12 residues. Germline loops: CDR1 SQVTM, CDR2 ANQGSEA. cDNA libraries for TRB were generated by 5' RACE incorporating UMI labels. Reanalyzing the 5' RACE reads, TCRdb keeps one entry per CDR3 protein, without DNA. This sample contains 5,000 to 5,500 distinct CDR3 sequences. This clonotype registers medium-sized by frequency. The antigen remains undetermined. This receptor was identified in a human donor in good health. Some clones in this sample may be carry-over from other donors' samples. Input material: naive CXCR3- CD8+ T cells from blood. Subset specified: CD45RO-CCR7+CD27+CD95- naive CD8+ T cells lacking CXCR3 (TNR3-). The chain employs TRBV29-1 and TRBJ1-2. CDR3 amino acids: CSVDDGNYGYTF.